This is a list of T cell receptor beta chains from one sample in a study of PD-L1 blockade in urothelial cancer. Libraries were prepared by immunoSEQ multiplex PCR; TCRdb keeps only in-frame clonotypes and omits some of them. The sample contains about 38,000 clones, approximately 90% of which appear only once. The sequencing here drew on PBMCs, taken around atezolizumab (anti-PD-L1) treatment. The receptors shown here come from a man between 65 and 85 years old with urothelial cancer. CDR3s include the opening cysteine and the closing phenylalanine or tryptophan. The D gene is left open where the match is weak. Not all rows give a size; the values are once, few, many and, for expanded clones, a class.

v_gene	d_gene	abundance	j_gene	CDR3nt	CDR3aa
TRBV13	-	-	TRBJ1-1	TGTGCCAGCAGCCGATCGGGGGGTTATACTGAAGCTTTCTTT	CASSRSGGYTEAFF
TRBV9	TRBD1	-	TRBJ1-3	TGTGCCAGCAGCGTAGCGGGGACAGGGAGGTCCGCGGACACCATATATTTT	CASSVAGTGRSADTIYF
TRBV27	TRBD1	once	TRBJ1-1	TGTGCCAGCAGTCCGTGGGACAGGGTGAACACTGAAGCTTTCTTT	CASSPWDRVNTEAFF
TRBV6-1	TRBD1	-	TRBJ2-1	TGTGCCAGCAGAAGGGGACAGGGGGCGGGTGATGAGCAGTTCTTC	CASRRGQGAGDEQFF
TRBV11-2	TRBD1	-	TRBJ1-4	TGTGCCAGCAGCTTAGGACGACAGGGGGCAACTAATGAAAAACTGTTTTTT	CASSLGRQGATNEKLFF
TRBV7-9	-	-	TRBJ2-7	TGTGCCAGCAGCTCTCTAGGCAGCTCCTACGAGCAGTACTTC	CASSSLGSSYEQYF
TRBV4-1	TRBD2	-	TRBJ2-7	TGCGCCAGCAGCCAAGTTGCAGCGGGAGGCCTTTGGGGGGAGCAGTACTTC	CASSQVAAGGLWGEQYF
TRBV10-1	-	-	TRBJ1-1	TGCGCCAGCAGGGAAAACAGGGCTATGAACACTGAAGCTTTCTTT	CASRENRAMNTEAFF
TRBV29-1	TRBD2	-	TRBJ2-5	TGCAGCGTTGAACTAGCGGGAGAGACCCAGTACTTC	CSVELAGETQYF
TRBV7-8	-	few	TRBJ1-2	TGTGCCAGCAGCTTCGGCGGGGGCTCCTATGGCTACACCTTC	CASSFGGGSYGYTF
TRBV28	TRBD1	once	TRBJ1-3	TGTGCCAGCAGTCCCCACAGGGGGCTTGGAAACACCATATATTTT	CASSPHRGLGNTIYF
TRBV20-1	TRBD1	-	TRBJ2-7	TGCAGTCCCCAGACAGGGATCGAGCAGTACTTC	CSPQTGIEQYF
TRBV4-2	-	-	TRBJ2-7	TGTGCCAGCAGCCAAGATCCCGGACACCCCTACGAGCAGTACTTC	CASSQDPGHPYEQYF
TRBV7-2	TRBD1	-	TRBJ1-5	TGTGCCAGCAGCTTAGCGGGGACAGAATATCAGCCCCAGCATTTT	CASSLAGTEYQPQHF
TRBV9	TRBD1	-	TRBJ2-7	TGTGCCAGCAGCGTAGGCTCCGGGACAGGGGCCCCCTACGAGCAGTACTTC	CASSVGSGTGAPYEQYF
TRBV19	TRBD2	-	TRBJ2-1	TGTGCCAGTAGTAGACTAGCGGGAGGGTCCTACAATGAGCAGTTCTTC	CASSRLAGGSYNEQFF
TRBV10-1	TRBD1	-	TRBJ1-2	TGCGCCAGCAGTCGGGGACAGGGCGGAACTAACTATGGCTACACCTTC	CASSRGQGGTNYGYTF
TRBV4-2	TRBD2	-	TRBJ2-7	TGTGCCAGCAGCCAAGATCAGACTAGCGGCGGCTCCTACGAGCAGTACTTC	CASSQDQTSGGSYEQYF
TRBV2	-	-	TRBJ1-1	TGTGCCAGCAGTGAACTTCGGGGGATGAACACTGAAGCTTTCTTT	CASSELRGMNTEAFF
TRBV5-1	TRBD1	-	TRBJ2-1	TGCGCCAGCAGCTTGGGGGACAGGGGTCCTCTGGTGGGCGATGAGCAGTTCTTC	CASSLGDRGPLVGDEQFF
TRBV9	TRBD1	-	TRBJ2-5	TGTGCCAGCAGCGTAGGACAGGGAAAAGAGACCCAGTACTTC	CASSVGQGKETQYF
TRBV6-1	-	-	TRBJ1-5	TGTGCCAGCAGGAGGGAGAGCAATCAGCCCCAGCATTTT	CASRRESNQPQHF
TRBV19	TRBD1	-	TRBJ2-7	TGTGCCAGTAGTGTCTTGACAGGGGACCCCGAGCAGTACTTC	CASSVLTGDPEQYF
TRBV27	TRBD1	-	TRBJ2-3	TGTGCCAGCCAGGACAGGGGTAGCACAGATACGCAGTATTTT	CASQDRGSTDTQYF
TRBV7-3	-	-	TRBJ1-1	TGTGCCAGCAGCCTCAAAGGGGGGGCTGAAGCTTTCTTT	CASSLKGGAEAFF
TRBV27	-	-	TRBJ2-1	TGTGCCAGCAGCAAACAGGGGGGGTCGGGTGGCAATGAGCAGTTCTTC	CASSKQGGSGGNEQFF
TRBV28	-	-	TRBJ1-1	TGTGCCAGCAGTTCAGGGAACACTGAAGCTTTCTTT	CASSSGNTEAFF
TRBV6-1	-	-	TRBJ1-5	TGTGCCAGCAGTGTCCAGACTCTGATTCTCAATAGCAATCAGCCCCAGCATTTT	CASSVQTLILNSNQPQHF
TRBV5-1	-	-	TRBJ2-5	TGCGCCAGCAGTCTAGGGGGAAGAAGAGAGACCCAGTACTTC	CASSLGGRRETQYF
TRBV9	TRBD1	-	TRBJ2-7	TGTGCCAGCAGCGGTGGGGGACAGGGTCCCTACGAGCAGTACTTC	CASSGGGQGPYEQYF
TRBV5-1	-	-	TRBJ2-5	TGCGCCAGCAGCTTGGCGGCGGCGCAGCAAGAGACCCAGTACTTC	CASSLAAAQQETQYF
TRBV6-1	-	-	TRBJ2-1	TGTGCCAGCATGCAGGACTCCTACAATGAGCAGTTCTTC	CASMQDSYNEQFF
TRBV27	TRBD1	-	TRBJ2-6	TGTGCCAGCAGTTTATATGGGACAGGGGCTGGGGCCAACGTCCTGACTTTC	CASSLYGTGAGANVLTF
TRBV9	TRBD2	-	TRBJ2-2	TGTGCCAGCAGCCCGACGCCTAGCGGGACCGGGGAGCTGTTTTTT	CASSPTPSGTGELFF
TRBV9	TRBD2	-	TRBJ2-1	TGTGCCAGCAGCGGAGGACTAGCGGGAGTCTCCTACAATGAGCAGTTCTTC	CASSGGLAGVSYNEQFF
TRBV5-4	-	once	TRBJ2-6	TGTGCCAGCAGCCCGCCGGGTACTGGGGCCAACGTCCTGACTTTC	CASSPPGTGANVLTF
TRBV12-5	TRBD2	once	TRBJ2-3	TGTGCTAGTGGTCCCTCCACGGGACTAGCGACAACAGATACGCAGTATTTT	CASGPSTGLATTDTQYF